This TCR beta chain was sequenced for a study of cytomegalovirus exposure and HLA in healthy donors. Notes on the study in general: An analysis done earlier found most TCR beta V segments productive about 87% or about 30% of the time.

PCR amplification relied on 60 Vbeta primers (plus 13 Jbeta primers). Measured with immunoSEQ multiplex PCR; TCRdb has only the in-frame clones, and not every one. Of about 69,000 clones in the sample, about 74% were seen once. Germline V CDR1 and CDR2: GTSNPN, SVGIG (reference sequence). CDR3 size: 11 residues. Trimming shortened V by 3 bases and J by 4 bases, and 6 bases separated the two germline ends. On this clone: Its specificity is unknown.

This chain connects TRBV30 to TRBJ2-5; D is undetermined. Sequenced input: PBMCs. This TCR was recovered from a woman in her sixties in good health and CMV-seropositive. The CDR3 loop reads CAWSSLETQYF. CDR3 coding DNA: TGTGCCTGGAGCTCCTTAGAGACCCAGTACTTC.